This section outlines one T cell receptor beta chain sequence together with its context. One end of the junction varies from germline; a read error may be responsible. TCRdb re-called the 5' RACE reads with MiXCR, one entry per CDR3 protein. The sample yields roughly 230,000 distinct CDR3 sequences, approximately 8.3% seen once. This CDR3 has 11 amino acids. The germline V gene has CDR1 SGHRS and CDR2 YFSETQ. The entry originates in a study of identical twins. No donor was unhealthy or non-Caucasian. Another study also made use of these data, one on yellow fever vaccine responses in identical twins.

This sequence originates from a woman younger than 35 in good health. The chain recombines TRBV5-1 with TRBJ2-7; D remains unclear. The specimen was CD8+ T cells sorted from blood. In DNA, the CDR3 is TGCTCCAGCAGCTTGGACTACGAGCAGTACTTC. Translated: CSSSLDYEQYF.